A single sample is the source of the 24 T cell receptor beta chains below, sequenced in a study of early T cells in non-severe SARS-CoV-2 infection. TCRdb ran MiXCR on the 5' RACE reads and lists one entry per CDR3 protein. There are under 60,000 distinct CDR3 sequences in the sample; roughly 9% occur only once, and 3.9% lies in the top ten. Sequenced material: whole blood, taken at baseline. The receptors here all came from an adult who was a healthcare worker with PCR-confirmed SARS-CoV-2 infection or an uninfected control (not recorded which).

A few counts support this clonotype. The rearrangement joins TRBV7-2 to TRBJ2-7; D is uncertain. Deletions cut 3 bases from V and 6 bases from J, with 15 bases between. This CDR3 contains 14 residues. Germline CDR1 reads SGHTA; CDR2 reads FQGNSA. The CDR3 nucleotides are TGTGCCAGCAGCTTCCGACGAGGTATCTCCGAGCAGTACTTC. Protein: CASSFRRGISEQYF. The full variable domain, rest sourced from reference TRBV7-2 and TRBJ2-7, is GAGVSQSPSNKVTEKGKDVELRCDPISGHTALYWYRQSLGQGLEFLIYFQGNSAPDKSGLPSDRFSAERTGGSVSTLTIQRTQQEDSAVYLCASSFRRGISEQYFGPGTRLTVT.

This chain joins TRBV21-1 and TRBJ1-2; the tabulated D call, TRBD1, remains unverified against the DNA. TRBV21-1 is a pseudogene segment. This CDR3 comprises 14 residues. In nucleotides, the CDR3 is TGTGCCAGCAGCAACGGGCGACAGGCAGATGGCTACACCTTC. This encodes CASSNGRQADGYTF.

This clonotype has at least ten counts. V is TRBV18 and J is TRBJ1-1, with a possible D match to TRBD1 (6 bases). Germline V gives CDR1 KGHSH, CDR2 LQKENI. The CDR3 has 13 residues. Trimming took off 3 bases at V and 1 base at J, with 6 bases between the two ends. The CDR3 region is CASSPGQNTEAFF. CDR3 in DNA: TGTGCCAGCTCACCGGGACAGAACACTGAAGCTTTCTTT.

This clonotype turned up a few times. The genes are TRBV9 and TRBJ2-3; no reliable D call. The CDR3 is 12 amino acids. The V end lost 6 bases, the J end lost 0 bases, and 5 bases lay between the germline ends. Germline CDR1 and CDR2: SGDLS and YYNGEE. CDR3 DNA sequence: TGTGCCAGCACATCTAGCACAGATACGCAGTATTTT. Its translation is CASTSSTDTQYF.

This clonotype was seen many times. This chain connects TRBV7-9 to TRBJ1-3, with a weak D call TRBD1 (6 bases). The germline gives CDR1 SEHNR, CDR2 FQNEAQ (reference sequence). The V gene lost 6 bases and the J gene lost 2 bases, with 14 bases spanning the gap. CDR3 length: 15 residues. In DNA form, the CDR3 reads TGTGCCAGCAGTTCCACAGGGTTTGCTGGAAACACCATATATTTT. This encodes CASSSTGFAGNTIYF.

This clonotype was observed many times. The V call is TRBV28, the J call TRBJ1-5; D ambiguous. The CDR3 is 12 residues long. Germline lookup yields CDR1 MDHEN and CDR2 SYDVKM. The V end lost 4 bases, the J end lost 9 bases, and 10 bases lay between the germline ends. The CDR3 DNA is TGTGCCAGCAGTTCGGGCCCTAGGCCCCAGCATTTT. This gives the protein CASSSGPRPQHF.

This clonotype has at least ten counts. V is TRBV10-3 and J is TRBJ2-2; 8 nucleotides line up with TRBD1. The germline V gene has CDR1 ENHRY and CDR2 SYGVKD. The trim removed 10 bases at V and 2 bases at J, leaving 3 bases unmatched. CDR3 length equals 13 residues. The CDR3 is CASGTGNTGELFF. The CDR3 DNA is TGTGCCAGCGGGACAGGCAACACCGGGGAGCTGTTTTTT.

The sample holds many counts of this clonotype. This chain links TRBV5-1 with TRBJ2-4; the D gene is possibly TRBD1 (5 bases). Germline CDR1 and CDR2: SGHRS and YFSETQ. Deletions cut 0 bases from V and 0 bases from J, with 13 bases between. The CDR3 length is 17 residues. The CDR3 region has the DNA TGCGCCAGCAGCTTGGCGACAGACCGAATAGCCAAAAACATTCAGTACTTC. As protein: CASSLATDRIAKNIQYF.

At least ten counts were recorded for this clonotype. This rearrangement joins TRBV24-1 to TRBJ1-2, with 7 bases matching TRBD1. This CDR3 contains 14 residues. J gave up 1 base and V 4 bases, and 2 bases lay outside the gene matches. Germline CDR1 is KGHDR and CDR2 is SFDVKD. The CDR3 loop reads CATSDRDSNYGYTF. The CDR3 DNA reads TGTGCCACCAGTGACCGGGACAGTAACTATGGCTACACCTTC.

V is TRBV29-1 and J is TRBJ2-7; D is unclear. Germline lookup yields CDR1 SQVTM and CDR2 ANQGSEA. Trimming pared 0 bases from V and 2 bases from J, leaving 11 bases between. This CDR3 contains 14 residues. The CDR3 protein is CSVEDISFPYEQYF. CDR3 DNA: TGCAGCGTTGAAGATATCAGTTTCCCCTACGAGCAGTACTTC.

This clonotype was counted ten times or more. J is TRBJ1-3 and V is TRBV18, with D tentatively TRBD1 (5 bases). This CDR3 has 18 residues. Trimming took 2 bases from V and 2 from J, leaving 19 bases between them. Germline V lookup: CDR1 KGHSH, CDR2 LQKENI. CDR3 DNA sequence: TGTGCCAGCTCACCATACGCCCCCGGGACGGTCGCTGGAAACACCATATATTTT. This encodes CASSPYAPGTVAGNTIYF.

This clonotype was seen many times. This chain connects TRBV20-1 to TRBJ2-3, with D perhaps TRBD2 (6 bases). CDR1 DFQATT and CDR2 SNEGSKA come from the germline V gene (reference sequence). V was trimmed by 6 bases and J by 6 bases, leaving 28 bases between them. This CDR3 is built from 17 residues. CDR3 in DNA: TGCAGTGCCCCCCCCGGTAAGGGGACTCTAAGCGGGGATACGCAGTATTTT. Translating gives CSAPPGKGTLSGDTQYF.

This chain connects TRBV27 to TRBJ2-1; D gene uncertain. Between the trimmed V and J ends, which lost 7 bases and 0 bases, there was a span of 13 bases. This CDR3 has 15 residues. Germline CDR1 is MNHEY and CDR2 is SMNVEV (reference sequence). CDR3: CASTKTPSSYNEQFF. As DNA, the CDR3 is TGTGCCAGCACCAAAACTCCCAGCTCCTACAATGAGCAGTTCTTC.

This clonotype showed up just a few times. The chain has TRBV30 and TRBJ2-1; D perhaps matches TRBD1 (5 bases). Germline V lookup: CDR1 GTSNPN, CDR2 SVGIG (reference sequence). This CDR3 spans 11 amino acids. Deletions cut 5 bases from V and 6 bases from J, with 8 bases between. CDR3 nucleotides: TGTGCCTGGGGGGCTCTCAATGAGCAGTTCTTC. Translated, it gives CAWGALNEQFF. Supplemented by reference TRBV30 and TRBJ2-1, the full variable domain reads SQTIHQWPATLVQPVGSPLSLECTVEGTSNPNLYWYRQAAGRGLQLLFYSVGIGQISSEVPQNLSASRPQDRQFILSSKKLLLSDSGFYLCAWGALNEQFFGPGTRLTVL.

At least ten counts were recorded for this clonotype. V and J are TRBV11-3 and TRBJ2-4; TRBD1 is a possible D gene (6 bases). CDR3 size: 14 residues. CDR1 SGHNT and CDR2 YENEEA come from the germline V gene. The V end lost 8 bases, the J end lost 2 bases, and 13 bases lay between the germline ends. The DNA for the CDR3 is TGTGCCAGCGCCGTGCAGGGGACCAAAAACATTCAGTACTTC. Translated, it gives CASAVQGTKNIQYF.

The sample holds a few counts of this clonotype. The J gene is TRBJ1-1, the V gene TRBV7-2; D call uncertain. Deletions cut 1 base from V and 0 bases from J, with 9 bases between. There are 15 residues in the CDR3. Looked up from germline, CDR1 is SGHTA and CDR2 is FQGNSA. The CDR3: CASSLDGRLNTEAFF. Here the CDR3 DNA reads TGTGCCAGCAGCTTAGATGGCCGATTGAACACTGAAGCTTTCTTT.

There are many counts of this clonotype. The rearrangement links TRBV7-9 to TRBJ2-2; tentatively, D is TRBD2 (5 bases). Trimming shortened V by 1 base and J by 7 bases, and 7 bases separated the two germline ends. The CDR3 runs 13 residues. Germline V gene data show CDR1 as SEHNR and CDR2 as FQNEAQ (reference sequence). The CDR3 coding sequence is TGTGCCAGCAGCTTAGGCGGGCTCGGGGAGCTGTTTTTT. This encodes CASSLGGLGELFF.

This clonotype was detected ten times or more. The chain recombines TRBV29-1 with TRBJ2-2; D not certain. Germline loops: CDR1 SQVTM, CDR2 ANQGSEA. CDR3 length: 14 amino acids. Deletions cut 5 bases from V and 1 base from J, with 11 bases between. CDR3 DNA: TGCAGCGTTAGGCCCACTATGAACACCGGGGAGCTGTTTTTT. Its protein is CSVRPTMNTGELFF.

The chain carries TRBV5-5 and TRBJ1-1, with D uncertain. Germline lookup yields CDR1 SGHKS and CDR2 YYEKEE (reference sequence). V was clipped by 4 bases and J by 3 bases, with 34 bases between them. The CDR3 has 21 residues. CDR3 DNA sequence: TGTGCCAGCAGCCCGAACCCAACAACCCGGACGAGCACCGCGCTGCACACTGAAGCTTTCTTT. As protein: CASSPNPTTRTSTALHTEAFF.

This clonotype was seen ten or more times. The rearrangement links TRBV21-1 to TRBJ2-6. TRBV21-1 is shown as a pseudogene. The CDR3 is 16 residues long. This chain's CDR3 is CASRKAKGTGANVLTF. As DNA, the CDR3 is TGTGCCAGCAGAAAAGCCAAGGGTACTGGGGCCAACGTCCTGACTTTC.

This clonotype is medium-sized in the sample. The chain joins TRBV27 to TRBJ2-2; possibly TRBD1 for D (5 bases). The CDR3 length is 15 residues. Between the trimmed V and J ends, which lost 6 bases and 1 base, there was a span of 12 bases. Germline values: CDR1 MNHEY, CDR2 SMNVEV (reference sequence). The CDR3 loop reads CASSYFQGNTGELFF. CDR3 nucleotide sequence: TGTGCCAGCAGCTATTTCCAGGGGAACACCGGGGAGCTGTTTTTT.

The rearrangement links TRBV29-1 to TRBJ2-2, with 8 bases lining up with TRBD2. Germline CDR1 is SQVTM and CDR2 is ANQGSEA. The junction had 3 bases not matched to a gene; V was cut back by 5 bases and J by 1 base. This CDR3 region has 14 residues. This CDR3 is CSVKREGNTGELFF. In nucleotides, the CDR3 is TGCAGCGTTAAACGGGAGGGGAACACCGGGGAGCTGTTTTTT.

This clonotype showed up many times. The chain combines TRBV9 with TRBJ1-1; D ambiguous. Germline V gene sequence: CDR1 SGDLS, CDR2 YYNGEE. This CDR3 comprises 13 residues. V lost 5 bases and J 2 bases, leaving 10 bases between the germline ends. CDR3 DNA: TGTGCCAGCAGGCCCGGGCCAAACACTGAAGCTTTCTTT. This translates into CASRPGPNTEAFF. Full variable domain (missing parts from reference TRBV9 and TRBJ1-1): DSGVTQTPKHLITATGQRVTLRCSPRSGDLSVYWYQQSLDQGLQFLIQYYNGEERAKGNILERFSAQQFPDLHSELNLSSLELGDSALYFCASRPGPNTEAFFGQGTRLTVV.

This clonotype has ten or more counts. This rearrangement joins TRBV11-3 to TRBJ2-1, with D maybe TRBD2 (6 bases). The V end was cut by 1 base, the J end by 5 bases, with 15 bases between. The CDR3 contains 16 residues. Germline values: CDR1 SGHNT, CDR2 YENEEA. CDR3 loop: CASSLGDGGAHNEQFF. CDR3 DNA sequence: TGTGCCAGCAGCTTAGGGGACGGGGGAGCCCACAATGAGCAGTTCTTC.